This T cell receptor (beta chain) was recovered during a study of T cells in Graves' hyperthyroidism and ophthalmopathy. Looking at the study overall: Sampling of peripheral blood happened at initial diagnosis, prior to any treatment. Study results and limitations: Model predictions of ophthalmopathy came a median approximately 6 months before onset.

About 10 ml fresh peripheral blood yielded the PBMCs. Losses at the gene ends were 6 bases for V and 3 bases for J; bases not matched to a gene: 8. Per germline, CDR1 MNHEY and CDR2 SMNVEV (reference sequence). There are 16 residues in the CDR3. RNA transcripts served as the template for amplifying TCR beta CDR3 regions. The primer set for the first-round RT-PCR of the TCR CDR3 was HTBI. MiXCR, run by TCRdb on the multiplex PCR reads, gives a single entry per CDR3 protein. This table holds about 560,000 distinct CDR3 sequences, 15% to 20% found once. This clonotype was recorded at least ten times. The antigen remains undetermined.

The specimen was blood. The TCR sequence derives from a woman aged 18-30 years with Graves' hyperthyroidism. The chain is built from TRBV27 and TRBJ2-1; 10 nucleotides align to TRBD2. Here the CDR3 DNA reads TGTGCCAGCAGCCAAACCCGGACTAGCGGCTACAATGAGCAGTTCTTC. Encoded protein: CASSQTRTSGYNEQFF.